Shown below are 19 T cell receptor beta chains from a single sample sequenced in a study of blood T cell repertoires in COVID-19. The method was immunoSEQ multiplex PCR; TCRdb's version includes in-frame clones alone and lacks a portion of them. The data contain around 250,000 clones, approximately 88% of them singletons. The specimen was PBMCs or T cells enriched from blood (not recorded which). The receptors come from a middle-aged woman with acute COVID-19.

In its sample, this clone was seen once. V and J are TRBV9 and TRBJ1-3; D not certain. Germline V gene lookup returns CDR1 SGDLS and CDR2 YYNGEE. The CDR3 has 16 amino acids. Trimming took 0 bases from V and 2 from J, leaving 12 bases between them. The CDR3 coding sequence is TGTGCCAGCAGCGTAGAGGTCCGGAGTACTGGAAACACCATATATTTT. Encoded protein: CASSVEVRSTGNTIYF.

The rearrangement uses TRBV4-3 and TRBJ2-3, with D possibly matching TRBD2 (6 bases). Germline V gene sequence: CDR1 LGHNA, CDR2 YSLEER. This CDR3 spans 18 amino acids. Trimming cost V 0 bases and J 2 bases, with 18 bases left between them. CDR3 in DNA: TGCGCCAGCAGCCAAGAAAGCCCGATCGCGGGAAACACAGATACGCAGTATTTT. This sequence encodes CASSQESPIAGNTDTQYF.

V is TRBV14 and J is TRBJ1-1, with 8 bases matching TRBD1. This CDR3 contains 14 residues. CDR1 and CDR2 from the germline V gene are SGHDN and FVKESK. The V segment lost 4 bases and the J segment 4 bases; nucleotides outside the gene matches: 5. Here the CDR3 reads CASSLIDRGTEAFF. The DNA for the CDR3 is TGTGCCAGCAGCCTTATAGACAGGGGCACTGAAGCTTTCTTT.

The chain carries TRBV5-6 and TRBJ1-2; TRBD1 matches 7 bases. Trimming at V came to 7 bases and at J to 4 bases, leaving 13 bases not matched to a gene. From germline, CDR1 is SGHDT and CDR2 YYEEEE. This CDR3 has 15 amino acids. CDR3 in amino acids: CASDNLNRDSYGYTF. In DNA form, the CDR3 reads TGTGCCAGCGACAACCTAAACCGGGACAGCTATGGCTACACCTTC. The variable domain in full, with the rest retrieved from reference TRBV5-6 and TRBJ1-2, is DAGVTQSPTHLIKTRGQQVTLRCSPKSGHDTVSWYQQALGQGPQFIFQYYEEEERQRGNFPDRFSGHQFPNYSSELNVNALLLGDSALYLCASDNLNRDSYGYTFGSGTRLTVV.

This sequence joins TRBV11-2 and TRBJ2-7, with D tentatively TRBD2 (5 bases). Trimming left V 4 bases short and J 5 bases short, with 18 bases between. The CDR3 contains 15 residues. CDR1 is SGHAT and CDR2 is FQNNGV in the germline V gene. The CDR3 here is CASSSIRRAAHEQYV. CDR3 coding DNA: TGTGCCAGCAGCTCTATAAGGCGGGCGGCCCACGAGCAGTACGTC.

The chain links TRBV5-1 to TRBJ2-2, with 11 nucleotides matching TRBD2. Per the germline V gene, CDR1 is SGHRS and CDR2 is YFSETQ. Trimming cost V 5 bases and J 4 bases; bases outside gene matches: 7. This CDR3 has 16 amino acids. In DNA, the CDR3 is TGCGCCAGCAGGGAATCGGGACTAGCGGCCACCGGGGAGCTGTTTTTT. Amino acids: CASRESGLAATGELFF.

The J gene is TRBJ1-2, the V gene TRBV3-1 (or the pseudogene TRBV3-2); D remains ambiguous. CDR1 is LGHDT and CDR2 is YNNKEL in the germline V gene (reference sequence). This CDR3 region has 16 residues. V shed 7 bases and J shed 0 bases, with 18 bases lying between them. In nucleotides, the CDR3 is TGTGCCAGCACACCCTACGCTCGGGGTACTAACTATGGCTACACCTTC. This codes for CASTPYARGTNYGYTF.

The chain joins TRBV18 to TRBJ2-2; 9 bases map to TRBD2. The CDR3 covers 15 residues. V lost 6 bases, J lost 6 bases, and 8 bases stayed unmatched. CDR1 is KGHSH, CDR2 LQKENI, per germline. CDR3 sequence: CASSTLAGAPGELFF. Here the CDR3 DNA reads TGTGCCAGCTCGACCTTAGCGGGAGCGCCCGGGGAGCTGTTTTTT.

The CDR3 region is CASSYEGTDTQYF. The CDR3 nucleotides read TGCGCCAGCAGCTATGAGGGAACAGATACGCAGTATTTT. V usage is TRBV5-1 and J usage is TRBJ2-3; TRBD2 might be the D (5 bases). The CDR3 sequence is 13 residues long. Germline V CDR1 and CDR2: SGHRS, YFSETQ. V lost 3 bases and J 3 bases, leaving 8 bases between the germline ends.

The CDR3 here is CASSPGQGQNTEAFF. In nucleotides, the CDR3 is TGTGCCAGCAGTCCCGGACAGGGTCAGAACACTGAAGCTTTCTTT. The chain has TRBV28 and TRBJ1-1, with 8 bases matching TRBD1. CDR1 is MDHEN, CDR2 SYDVKM, per germline. J gave up 1 base and V 5 bases, and 6 bases lay outside the gene matches. CDR3 size: 15 residues. Full variable domain (missing parts from reference TRBV28 and TRBJ1-1): DVKVTQSSRYLVKRTGEKVFLECVQDMDHENMFWYRQDPGLGLRLIYFSYDVKMKEKGDIPEGYSVSREKKERFSLILESASTNQTSMYLCASSPGQGQNTEAFFGQGTRLTVV.

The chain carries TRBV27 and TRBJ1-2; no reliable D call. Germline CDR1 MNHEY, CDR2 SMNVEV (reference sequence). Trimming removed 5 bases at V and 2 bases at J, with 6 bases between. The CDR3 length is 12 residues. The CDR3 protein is CASSNGNYGYTF. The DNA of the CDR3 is TGTGCCAGCAGTAACGGGAACTATGGCTACACCTTC.

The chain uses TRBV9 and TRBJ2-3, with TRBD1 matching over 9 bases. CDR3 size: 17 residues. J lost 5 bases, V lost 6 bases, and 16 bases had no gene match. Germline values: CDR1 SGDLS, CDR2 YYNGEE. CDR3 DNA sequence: TGTGCCAGCACCCCGCGGGCGGGACAGGGTTTACAAGATACGCAGTATTTT. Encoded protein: CASTPRAGQGLQDTQYF. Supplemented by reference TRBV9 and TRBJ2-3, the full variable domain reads DSGVTQTPKHLITATGQRVTLRCSPRSGDLSVYWYQQSLDQGLQFLIQYYNGEERAKGNILERFSAQQFPDLHSELNLSSLELGDSALYFCASTPRAGQGLQDTQYFGPGTRLTVL.

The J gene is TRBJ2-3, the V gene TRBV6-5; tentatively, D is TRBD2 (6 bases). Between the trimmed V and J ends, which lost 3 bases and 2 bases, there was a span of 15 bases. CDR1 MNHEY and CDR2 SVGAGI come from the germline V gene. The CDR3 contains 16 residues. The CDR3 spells CASSYSAAGFTDTQYF. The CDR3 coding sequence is TGTGCCAGCAGTTATTCAGCTGCGGGATTCACAGATACGCAGTATTTT.

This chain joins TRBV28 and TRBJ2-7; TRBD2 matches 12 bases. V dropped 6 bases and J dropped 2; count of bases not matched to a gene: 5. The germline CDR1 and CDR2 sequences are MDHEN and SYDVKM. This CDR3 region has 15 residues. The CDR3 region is CASRLAGGTTYEQYF. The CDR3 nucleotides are TGTGCCAGCAGACTAGCGGGAGGAACCACCTACGAGCAGTACTTC.

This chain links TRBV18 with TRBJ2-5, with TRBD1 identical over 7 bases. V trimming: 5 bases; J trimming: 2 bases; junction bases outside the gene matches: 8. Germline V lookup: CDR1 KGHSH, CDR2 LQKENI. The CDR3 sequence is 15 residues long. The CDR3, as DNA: TGTGCCAGCTCAGACTACGGGACAGCACAAGAGACCCAGTACTTC. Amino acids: CASSDYGTAQETQYF.

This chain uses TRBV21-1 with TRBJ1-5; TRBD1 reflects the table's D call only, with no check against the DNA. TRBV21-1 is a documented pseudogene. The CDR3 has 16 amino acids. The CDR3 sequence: CASSKDRSQPYQPQHF. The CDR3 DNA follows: TGTGCCAGCAGCAAGGACAGGTCCCAACCCTATCAGCCCCAGCATTTT.

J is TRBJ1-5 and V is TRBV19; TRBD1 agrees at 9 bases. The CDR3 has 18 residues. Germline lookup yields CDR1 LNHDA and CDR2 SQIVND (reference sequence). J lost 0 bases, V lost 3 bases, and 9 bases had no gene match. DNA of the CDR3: TGTGCCAGTAGTATGGTACAGGGGGCGACCCTTAGCAATCAGCCCCAGCATTTT. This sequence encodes CASSMVQGATLSNQPQHF.

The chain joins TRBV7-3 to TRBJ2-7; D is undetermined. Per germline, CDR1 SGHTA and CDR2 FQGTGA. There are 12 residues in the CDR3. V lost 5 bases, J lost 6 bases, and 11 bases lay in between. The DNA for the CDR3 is TGTGCCAGCAGCCTATATACGGTCGAGCAGTACTTC. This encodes CASSLYTVEQYF.

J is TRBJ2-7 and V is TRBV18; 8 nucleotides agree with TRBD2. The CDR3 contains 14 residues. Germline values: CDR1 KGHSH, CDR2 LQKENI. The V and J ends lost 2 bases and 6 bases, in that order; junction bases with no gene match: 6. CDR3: CASSPGTSRSEQYF. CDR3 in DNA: TGTGCCAGCTCACCAGGGACTAGTCGATCCGAGCAGTACTTC.